The 16 T cell receptor beta chains given below trace back to one sample, sequenced in a study of blood T cell repertoires in COVID-19. Generated by immunoSEQ multiplex PCR, the TCRdb table keeps only in-frame clones and is missing some. Of under 200,000 clones listed, 85% to 90% are singletons. The sample consisted of peripheral blood. The source of these receptors is an elderly woman in a cohort sampled during active or convalescent COVID-19.

The chain is built from TRBV14 and TRBJ2-3, with 9 bases aligning to TRBD1. The V gene's germline CDR1 is SGHDN and CDR2 FVKESK. V lost 2 bases to trimming and J lost 6 bases; unmatched junction nucleotides: 6. This CDR3 has 15 residues. This CDR3 is CASSQFDRGMDTQYF. The CDR3 DNA reads TGTGCCAGCAGCCAATTTGACAGGGGGATGGATACGCAGTATTTT.

V usage is TRBV18 and J usage is TRBJ1-5; D possibly corresponds to TRBD1 (6 bases). Trimming left V 3 bases short and J 2 bases short, with 14 bases between. From germline, CDR1 is KGHSH and CDR2 LQKENI. CDR3 length: 16 residues. CDR3 DNA sequence: TGTGCCAGCTCACCTCCCACAGGGAGGGGCAATCAGCCCCAGCATTTT. Its translation: CASSPPTGRGNQPQHF.

The rearrangement uses TRBV5-1 and TRBJ1-1, with D hard to call. V was clipped by 0 bases and J by 2 bases, with 11 bases between them. The CDR3 sequence is 15 residues long. CDR1 and CDR2 (germline): SGHRS, YFSETQ. The CDR3 sequence: CASSLGGALNTEAFF. The DNA of the CDR3 is TGCGCCAGCAGCTTGGGGGGAGCTCTCAACACTGAAGCTTTCTTT.

This rearrangement joins TRBV5-8 to TRBJ1-1; 9 nucleotides align to TRBD1. The germline V gene has CDR1 SGHTS and CDR2 YDEGEE. This CDR3 has 14 residues. With 1 base clipped from V and 6 bases from J, the junction kept 4 bases outside the gene matches. CDR3 bases: TGTGCCAGCAGCTTGACCTGGACAGGGGCTGAAGCTTTCTTT. Residues: CASSLTWTGAEAFF.

The chain is built from TRBV4-3 and TRBJ2-3, with D perhaps matching TRBD2 (6 bases). This CDR3 spans 17 amino acids. V lost 3 bases and J lost 1, with 17 bases in between. Germline CDR1 reads LGHNA; CDR2 reads YSLEER. The CDR3 is CASSQALGGGRTDTQYF. CDR3 coding DNA: TGCGCCAGCAGCCAGGCCCTGGGAGGCGGGCGCACAGATACGCAGTATTTT.

A single count supports this clone. V is TRBV7-9 and J is TRBJ1-1, with TRBD1 as a possible D gene (5 bases). The CDR3 totals 13 residues. In germline, CDR1 is SEHNR, CDR2 FQNEAQ (reference sequence). The V end lost 5 bases, the J end lost 4 bases, and 11 bases lay between the germline ends. The CDR3 reads CASSVGQATEAFF. DNA for the CDR3: TGTGCCAGCAGCGTGGGGCAAGCCACTGAAGCTTTCTTT.

This clone appeared once. The chain joins TRBV18 to TRBJ2-5; D not resolved. Germline CDR1 and CDR2: KGHSH and LQKENI. CDR3 length equals 13 residues. The ends were cut back, 3 bases at V and 4 bases at J, with 9 bases in the middle. Here the CDR3 reads CASSPMERETQYF. For the CDR3, the DNA is TGTGCCAGCTCACCGATGGAGAGAGAGACCCAGTACTTC.

The CDR3 region has the DNA TGTGCCAGCAGTACTTTGACAGACGGCACGCAGTATTTT. This translates into CASSTLTDGTQYF. The rearrangement joins TRBV28 to TRBJ2-3, with D possibly matching TRBD1 (5 bases). From germline, CDR1 is MDHEN and CDR2 SYDVKM. V lost 5 bases, J lost 9 bases, and 15 bases lay in between. The CDR3 has 13 residues.

The rearrangement joins TRBV2 to TRBJ2-2; D may be TRBD1 (7 bases). V was pared by 1 base and J by 3 bases, with 12 bases between. The CDR3 covers 16 residues. CDR1 and CDR2 (germline): SNHLY, FYNNEI. CDR3 sequence (DNA): TGTGCCAGCAGTGAAGTCCAGGGGGAGGACACCGGGGAGCTGTTTTTT. Amino acid sequence: CASSEVQGEDTGELFF.

V usage is TRBV7-9 and J usage is TRBJ2-1, with D uncertain. Trimming left V 5 bases short and J 1 base short, with 9 bases between. The germline V gene encodes CDR1 SEHNR and CDR2 FQNEAQ (reference sequence). The CDR3 has 14 residues. CDR3 in amino acids: CASSPRDSYNEQFF. The CDR3, as DNA: TGTGCCAGCAGCCCTCGCGATTCCTACAATGAGCAGTTCTTC. The complete variable domain, with remaining parts taken from reference TRBV7-9 and TRBJ2-1, reads DTGVSQNPRHKITKRGQNVTFRCDPISEHNRLYWYRQTLGQGPEFLTYFQNEAQLEKSRLLSDRFSAERPKGSFSTLEIQRTEQGDSAMYLCASSPRDSYNEQFFGPGTRLTVL.

This clone was observed a few times. The chain has TRBV27 and TRBJ1-2, with D possibly being TRBD1 (6 bases). The CDR3 is 13 amino acids. Deletions cut 6 bases from V and 6 bases from J, with 14 bases between. Germline loops: CDR1 MNHEY, CDR2 SMNVEV (reference sequence). This CDR3 is CASRESNRDGYTF. The CDR3 DNA reads as TGTGCCAGCAGAGAAAGTAACAGGGATGGCTACACCTTC.

The chain combines TRBV19 with TRBJ2-6, with D possibly matching TRBD1 (6 bases). The CDR3 length is 16 residues. Per germline, CDR1 LNHDA and CDR2 SQIVND (reference sequence). Trimming left V 3 bases short and J 1 base short, with 10 bases between. The chain's CDR3 is CASSIQTGSGANVLTF. In DNA, the CDR3 is TGTGCCAGTAGTATTCAGACAGGTTCTGGGGCCAACGTCCTGACTTTC.

This clone was detected a few times. The V call is TRBV11-3, the J call TRBJ2-7, with D possibly matching TRBD1 (6 bases). The CDR3 covers 13 residues. Germline assignment: CDR1 SGHNT and CDR2 YENEEA. V gave up 2 bases and J gave up 3 bases, with 8 bases separating them. This CDR3 is CASSLTGIYEQYF. CDR3 coding DNA: TGTGCCAGCAGCTTAACAGGGATCTACGAGCAGTACTTC.

The J gene is TRBJ2-6, the V gene TRBV9; 9 bases agree with TRBD1. CDR1 and CDR2 (germline): SGDLS, YYNGEE. The CDR3 has 17 residues. V lost 4 bases to trimming and J lost 2 bases; unmatched junction nucleotides: 7. DNA for the CDR3: TGTGCCAGCAGCCCTCCCGGGACAGGGCCTGGGGCCAACGTCCTGACTTTC. This codes for CASSPPGTGPGANVLTF.

The chain carries TRBV4-1 and TRBJ2-3; the match to TRBD2 covers 11 bases. Germline CDR1 MGHRA, CDR2 YSYEKL. V gave up 4 bases and J gave up 4 bases; unmatched junction bases: 7. The CDR3 extends over 16 amino acids. Here the CDR3 DNA reads TGCGCCAGCAGCCCTCGACTAGCGGGATTGGCAGATACGCAGTATTTT. This translates into CASSPRLAGLADTQYF.

The rearrangement uses TRBV18 and TRBJ2-7; D gene ambiguous. There are 14 residues in the CDR3. Germline values: CDR1 KGHSH, CDR2 LQKENI. Between the trimmed V and J ends, which lost 3 bases and 7 bases, there was a span of 16 bases. Here the CDR3 DNA reads TGTGCCAGCTCACCGAAAACAGCTCTAAGGGAGCAGTACTTC. It specifies CASSPKTALREQYF.